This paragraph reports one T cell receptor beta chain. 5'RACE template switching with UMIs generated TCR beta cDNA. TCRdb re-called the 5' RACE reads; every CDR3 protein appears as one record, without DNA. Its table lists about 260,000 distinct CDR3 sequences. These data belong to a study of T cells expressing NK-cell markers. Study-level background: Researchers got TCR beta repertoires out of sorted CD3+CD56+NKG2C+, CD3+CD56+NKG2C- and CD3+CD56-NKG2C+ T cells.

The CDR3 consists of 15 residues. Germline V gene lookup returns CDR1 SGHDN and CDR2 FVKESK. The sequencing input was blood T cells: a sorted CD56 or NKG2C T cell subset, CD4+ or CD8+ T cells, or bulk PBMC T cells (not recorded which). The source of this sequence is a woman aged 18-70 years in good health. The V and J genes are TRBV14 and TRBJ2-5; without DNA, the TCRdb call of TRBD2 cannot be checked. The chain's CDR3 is CASSQGLAGGETQYF.